Below are 9 T cell receptor beta chains sequenced from a single sample in a study of blood T cells in healthy people across ages. Primed by a sample-barcoded 5' primer and a J-beta primer mix, a second PCR proceeded for about 7 to 11 cycles. TCRdb re-derived calls from the 5' RACE reads in MiXCR, one entry per CDR3 protein. Of approximately 730,000 distinct CDR3 sequences in the sample, 35% to 45% are singletons; the top ten hold 20% to 25%. Source material: blood. Receptors originate from a woman aged 60 to 75 in good health.

This clonotype turned up a few times. This rearrangement joins TRBV13 to TRBJ2-7, with D possibly being TRBD1 or TRBD2 (6 bases each). The germline V gene encodes CDR1 PRHDT and CDR2 FYEKMQ (reference sequence). The length of the CDR3 is 16 residues. V lost 8 bases and J 4 bases, leaving 24 bases between the germline ends. This CDR3 reads CASASGAEGSLYEQYF. The CDR3 DNA reads TGTGCCAGCGCCTCGGGGGCGGAGGGGTCTTTGTACGAGCAGTACTTC.

The V call is TRBV20-1, the J call TRBJ2-1; the match to TRBD2 covers 7 bases. Germline lookup yields CDR1 DFQATT and CDR2 SNEGSKA (reference sequence). This CDR3 spans 12 amino acids. Trimming at V came to 3 bases and at J to 8 bases, leaving 4 bases not matched to a gene. The CDR3 DNA follows: TGCAGTGCTAGTCCTAGCGGAGATGAGCAGTTCTTC. It specifies CSASPSGDEQFF.

The chain is built from TRBV20-1 and TRBJ2-1; 8 bases fit TRBD2. This CDR3 has 15 amino acids. V gave up 3 bases and J gave up 6 bases; unmatched junction bases: 10. Germline V gene data show CDR1 as DFQATT and CDR2 as SNEGSKA (reference sequence). For the CDR3, the DNA is TGCAGTGCTAGTCTCGGGAGGGATCTGAGCAATGAGCAGTTCTTC. It specifies CSASLGRDLSNEQFF.

V usage is TRBV27 and J usage is TRBJ2-1; possibly TRBD2 for D (7 bases). The DNA matches TRBJ2-7 better at its end, which makes the J call doubtful. CDR1 MNHEY and CDR2 SMNVEV come from the germline V gene (reference sequence). This CDR3 spans 16 amino acids. In DNA form, the CDR3 reads TGTGCCAGCAGTTTAGGCGGGGGCCCTTCCCACAATGAGCAGTACTTC. Amino acids: CASSLGGGPSHNEQYF.

This chain joins TRBV3-1 and TRBJ2-7, with TRBD1 matching 9 bases. V lost 6 bases, J lost 2 bases, and 8 bases stayed unmatched. This CDR3 has 15 amino acids. Germline V gene sequence: CDR1 LGHDT, CDR2 YNNKEL (reference sequence). The CDR3 reads CASRPTGGNPYEQYF. CDR3 in DNA: TGTGCCAGCAGACCCACAGGGGGCAACCCCTACGAGCAGTACTTC.

This sequence joins TRBV11-2 and TRBJ2-7; TRBD2 aligns across 9 bases. The CDR3 contains 15 residues. V gave up 1 base and J gave up 5 bases; unmatched junction bases: 6. Germline CDR1 is SGHAT and CDR2 is FQNNGV. CDR3 bases: TGTGCCAGCAGCTTAGTAATAGCGGGAGTAAACGAGCAGTACTTC. It codes for CASSLVIAGVNEQYF. The full variable domain, completed using reference TRBV11-2 and TRBJ2-7, is EAGVAQSPRYKIIEKRQSVAFWCNPISGHATLYWYQQILGQGPKLLIQFQNNGVVDDSQLPKDRFSAERLKGVDSTLKIQPAKLEDSAVYLCASSLVIAGVNEQYFGPGTRLTVT.

A word on this clonotype: A much larger clone is a single base away; this may be a read error. The chain has TRBV20-1 and TRBJ2-3; D perhaps matches TRBD2 (6 bases). The CDR3 runs 16 residues. V was shortened by 1 base and J by 2 bases, with 16 bases between the two germline ends. Germline CDR1 is DFQATT and CDR2 is SNEGSKA (reference sequence). CDR3 region: CSARVGGLVFTDTQYF. In DNA, the CDR3 is TGCAGTGCTAGAGTGGGGGGTCTGGTATTCACAGATACGCAGTATTTT.

The table lists this clonotype with a count of one. CDR3 sequence (DNA): TGTGCCATCAGGGCCGGGACAGGGGACAATGAGCAGTACTTC. Translating it yields CAIRAGTGDNEQYF. The gene calls are TRBV10-3 and TRBJ2-7; 10 bases are shared with TRBD1. The CDR3 extends over 14 amino acids. CDR1 and CDR2 from the germline V gene are ENHRY and SYGVKD. V was clipped by 6 bases and J by 7 bases; unmatched bases: 9.

The chain is built from TRBV9 and TRBJ2-3; 12 nucleotides align to TRBD2. Germline CDR1 SGDLS, CDR2 YYNGEE. CDR3 length: 15 residues. V lost 3 bases, J lost 5 bases, and 4 bases stayed unmatched. This CDR3 is CASSASGRAGDTQYF. The CDR3 region has the DNA TGTGCCAGCAGCGCTAGCGGGAGGGCCGGAGATACGCAGTATTTT.